This TCR beta chain was sequenced for a study of CD4+ T cells in melanoma. The CDR3 length is 14 residues. Deletions cut 10 bases from V and 0 bases from J, with 13 bases between. Germline values: CDR1 WNHNN, CDR2 SYGVQD (reference sequence). Only in-frame clones appear in the TCRdb table, and some are missing; sequencing was by immunoSEQ multiplex PCR. This sample has approximately 14,000 clones, with roughly 70% found just once. The sample comprised cells from a culture (not recorded whether cultured in vitro). This clonotype originated in a human donor with melanoma. The rearrangement uses TRBV10-1 and TRBJ1-5; D not resolved. CDR3 DNA sequence: TGCGCCATCATCCTATCCGATAGCAATCAGCCCCAGCATTTT. As protein: CAIILSDSNQPQHF.